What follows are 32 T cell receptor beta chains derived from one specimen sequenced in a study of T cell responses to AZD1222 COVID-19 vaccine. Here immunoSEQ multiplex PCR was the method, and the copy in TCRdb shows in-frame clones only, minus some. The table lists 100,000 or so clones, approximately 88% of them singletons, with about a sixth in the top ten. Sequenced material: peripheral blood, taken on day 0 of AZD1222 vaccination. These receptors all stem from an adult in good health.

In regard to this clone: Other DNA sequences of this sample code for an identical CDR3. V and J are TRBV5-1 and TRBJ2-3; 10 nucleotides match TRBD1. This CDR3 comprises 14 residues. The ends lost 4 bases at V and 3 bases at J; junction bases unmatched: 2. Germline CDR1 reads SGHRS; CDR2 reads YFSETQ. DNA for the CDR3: TGCGCCAGCAGCCCGGGACAGGGGACAGATACGCAGTATTTT. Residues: CASSPGQGTDTQYF.

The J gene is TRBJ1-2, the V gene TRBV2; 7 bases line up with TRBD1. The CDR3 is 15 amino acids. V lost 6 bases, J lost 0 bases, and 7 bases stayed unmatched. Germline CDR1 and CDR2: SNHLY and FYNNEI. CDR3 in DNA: TGTGCCAGCAGCACACAGGGGCGTACTAACTATGGCTACACCTTC. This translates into CASSTQGRTNYGYTF.

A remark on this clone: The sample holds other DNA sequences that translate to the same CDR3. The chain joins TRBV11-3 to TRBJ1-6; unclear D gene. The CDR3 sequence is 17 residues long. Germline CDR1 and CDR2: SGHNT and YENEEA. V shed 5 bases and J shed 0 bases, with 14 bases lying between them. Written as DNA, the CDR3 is TGTGCCAGCAGCAGAGAGGTGGGGAGCTCCTATAATTCACCCCTCCACTTT. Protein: CASSREVGSSYNSPLHF.

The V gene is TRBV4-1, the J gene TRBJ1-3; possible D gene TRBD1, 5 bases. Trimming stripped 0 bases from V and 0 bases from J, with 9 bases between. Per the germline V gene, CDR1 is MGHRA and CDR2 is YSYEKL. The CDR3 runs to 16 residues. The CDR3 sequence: CASSQDVRDSGNTIYF. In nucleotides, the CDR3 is TGCGCCAGCAGCCAAGATGTCAGGGACTCTGGAAACACCATATATTTT.

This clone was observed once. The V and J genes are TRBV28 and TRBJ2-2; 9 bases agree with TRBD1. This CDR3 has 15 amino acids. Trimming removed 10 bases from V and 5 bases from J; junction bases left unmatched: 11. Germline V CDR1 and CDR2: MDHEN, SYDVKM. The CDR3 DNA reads TGTGCCACCCAAGGGGGACAGGGCTTTACCGGGGAGCTGTTTTTT. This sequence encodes CATQGGQGFTGELFF.

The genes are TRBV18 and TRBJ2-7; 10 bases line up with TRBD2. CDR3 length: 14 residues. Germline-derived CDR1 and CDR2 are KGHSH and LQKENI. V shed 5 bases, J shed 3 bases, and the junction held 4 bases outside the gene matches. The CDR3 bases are TGTGCCAGCTCATTAGCGGGGGGCAACTACGAGCAGTACTTC. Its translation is CASSLAGGNYEQYF. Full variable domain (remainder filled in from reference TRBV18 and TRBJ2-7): NAGVMQNPRHLVRRRGQEARLRCSPMKGHSHVYWYRQLPEEGLKFMVYLQKENIIDESGMPKERFSAEFPKEGPSILRIQQVVRGDSAAYFCASSLAGGNYEQYFGPGTRLTVT.

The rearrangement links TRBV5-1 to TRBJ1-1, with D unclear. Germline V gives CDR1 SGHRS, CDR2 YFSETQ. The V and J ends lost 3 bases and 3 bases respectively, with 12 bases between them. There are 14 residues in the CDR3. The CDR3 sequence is CASSYSGDHTEAFF. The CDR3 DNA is TGCGCCAGCAGCTACTCTGGAGACCACACTGAAGCTTTCTTT.

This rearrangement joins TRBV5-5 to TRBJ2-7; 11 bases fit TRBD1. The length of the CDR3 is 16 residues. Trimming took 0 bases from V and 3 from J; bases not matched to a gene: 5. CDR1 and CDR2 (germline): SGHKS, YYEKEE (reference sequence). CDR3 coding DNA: TGTGCCAGCAGCTTGGCCGGGACAGGGGGTTTCTACGAGCAGTACTTC. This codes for CASSLAGTGGFYEQYF. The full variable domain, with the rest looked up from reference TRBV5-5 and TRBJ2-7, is DAGVTQSPTHLIKTRGQQVTLRCSPISGHKSVSWYQQVLGQGPQFIFQYYEKEERGRGNFPDRFSARQFPNYSSELNVNALLLGDSALYLCASSLAGTGGFYEQYFGPGTRLTVT.

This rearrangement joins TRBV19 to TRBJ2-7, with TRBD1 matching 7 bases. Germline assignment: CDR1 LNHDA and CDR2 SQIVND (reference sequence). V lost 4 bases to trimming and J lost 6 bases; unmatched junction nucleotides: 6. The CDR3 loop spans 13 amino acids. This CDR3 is CASSTSTGVEQYF. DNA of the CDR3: TGTGCCAGTAGTACAAGTACAGGGGTCGAGCAGTACTTC.

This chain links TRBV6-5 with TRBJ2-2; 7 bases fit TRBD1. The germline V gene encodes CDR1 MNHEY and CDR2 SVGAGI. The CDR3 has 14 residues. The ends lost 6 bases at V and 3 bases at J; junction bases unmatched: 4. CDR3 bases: TGTGCCAGCAGGACAGGGTCGGACACCGGGGAGCTGTTTTTT. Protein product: CASRTGSDTGELFF.

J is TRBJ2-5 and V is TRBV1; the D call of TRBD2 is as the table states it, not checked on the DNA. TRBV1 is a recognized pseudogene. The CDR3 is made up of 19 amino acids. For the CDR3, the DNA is TGCACCAGCAGCCTCCCGGTTCTCGCCGGCGGGGGGAACCAAGAGACCCAGTACTTC. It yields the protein CTSSLPVLAGGGNQETQYF.

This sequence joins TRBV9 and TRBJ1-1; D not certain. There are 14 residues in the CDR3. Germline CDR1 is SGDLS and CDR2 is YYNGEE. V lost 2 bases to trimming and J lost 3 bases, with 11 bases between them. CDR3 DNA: TGTGCCAGCAGCGTCCACAATACCGACACTGAAGCTTTCTTT. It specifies CASSVHNTDTEAFF.

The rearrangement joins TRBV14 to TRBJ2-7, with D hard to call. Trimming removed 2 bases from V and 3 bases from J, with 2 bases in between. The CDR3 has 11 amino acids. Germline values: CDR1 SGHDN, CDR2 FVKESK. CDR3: CASSQYYEQYF. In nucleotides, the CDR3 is TGTGCCAGCAGCCAATACTACGAGCAGTACTTC.

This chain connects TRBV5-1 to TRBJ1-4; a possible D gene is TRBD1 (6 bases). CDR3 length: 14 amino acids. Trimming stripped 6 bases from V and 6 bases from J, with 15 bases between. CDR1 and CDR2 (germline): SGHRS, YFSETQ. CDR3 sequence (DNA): TGCGCCAGCAACAAAGGGGGAGGGGATGAAAAACTGTTTTTT. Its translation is CASNKGGGDEKLFF.

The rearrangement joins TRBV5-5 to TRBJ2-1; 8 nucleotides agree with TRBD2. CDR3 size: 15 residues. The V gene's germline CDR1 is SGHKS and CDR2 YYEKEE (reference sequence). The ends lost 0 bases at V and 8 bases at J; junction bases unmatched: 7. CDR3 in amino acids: CASSLVGLAGHEQFF. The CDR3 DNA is TGTGCCAGCAGCTTGGTTGGCCTAGCGGGCCATGAGCAGTTCTTC.

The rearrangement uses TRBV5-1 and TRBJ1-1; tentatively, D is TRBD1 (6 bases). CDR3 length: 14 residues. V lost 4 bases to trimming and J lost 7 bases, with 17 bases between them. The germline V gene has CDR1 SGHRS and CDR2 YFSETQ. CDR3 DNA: TGCGCCAGCAGCGCGGGGACACAAGGGGGTGAAGCTTTCTTT. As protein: CASSAGTQGGEAFF.

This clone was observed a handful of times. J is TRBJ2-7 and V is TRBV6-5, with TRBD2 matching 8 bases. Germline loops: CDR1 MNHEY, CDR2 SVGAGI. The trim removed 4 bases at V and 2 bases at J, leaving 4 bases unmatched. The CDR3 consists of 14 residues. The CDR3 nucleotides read TGTGCCAGCAGTTCTCTCGGGAGGGCCTACGAGCAGTACTTC. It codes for CASSSLGRAYEQYF.

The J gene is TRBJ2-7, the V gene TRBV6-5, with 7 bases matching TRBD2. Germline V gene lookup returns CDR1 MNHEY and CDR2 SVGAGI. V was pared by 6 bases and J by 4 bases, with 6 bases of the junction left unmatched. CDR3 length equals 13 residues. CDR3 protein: CASSEGLPYEQYF. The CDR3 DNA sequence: TGTGCCAGCAGCGAGGGACTACCTTACGAGCAGTACTTC.

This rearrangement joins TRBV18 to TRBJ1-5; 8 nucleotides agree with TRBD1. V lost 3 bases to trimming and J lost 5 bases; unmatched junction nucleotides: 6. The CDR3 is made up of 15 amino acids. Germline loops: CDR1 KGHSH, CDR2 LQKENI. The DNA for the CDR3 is TGTGCCAGCTCACCCGGACAGGGCCCACATCAGCCCCAGCATTTT. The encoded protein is CASSPGQGPHQPQHF. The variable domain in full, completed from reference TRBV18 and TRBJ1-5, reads NAGVMQNPRHLVRRRGQEARLRCSPMKGHSHVYWYRQLPEEGLKFMVYLQKENIIDESGMPKERFSAEFPKEGPSILRIQQVVRGDSAAYFCASSPGQGPHQPQHFGDGTRLSIL.

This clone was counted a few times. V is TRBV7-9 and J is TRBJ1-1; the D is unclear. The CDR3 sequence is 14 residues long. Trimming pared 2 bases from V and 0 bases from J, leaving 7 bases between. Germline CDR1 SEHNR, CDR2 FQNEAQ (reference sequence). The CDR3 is CASSLQVLNTEAFF. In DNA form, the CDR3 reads TGTGCCAGCAGCTTACAGGTTCTGAACACTGAAGCTTTCTTT.

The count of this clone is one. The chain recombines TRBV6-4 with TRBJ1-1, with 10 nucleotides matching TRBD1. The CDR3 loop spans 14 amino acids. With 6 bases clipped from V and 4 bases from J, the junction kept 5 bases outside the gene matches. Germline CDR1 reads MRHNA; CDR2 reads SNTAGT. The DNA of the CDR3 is TGTGCCAGCAGAAGGACAGGGGGAGGCACTGAAGCTTTCTTT. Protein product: CASRRTGGGTEAFF.

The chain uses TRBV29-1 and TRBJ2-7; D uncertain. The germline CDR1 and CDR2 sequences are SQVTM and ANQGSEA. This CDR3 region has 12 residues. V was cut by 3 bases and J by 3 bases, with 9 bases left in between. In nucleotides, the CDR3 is TGCAGCGTTGAGTCTGAAAACTACGAGCAGTACTTC. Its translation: CSVESENYEQYF.

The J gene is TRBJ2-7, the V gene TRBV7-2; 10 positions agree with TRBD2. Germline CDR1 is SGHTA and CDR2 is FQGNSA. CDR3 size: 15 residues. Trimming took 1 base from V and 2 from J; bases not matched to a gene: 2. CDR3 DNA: TGTGCCAGCAGCTTAGTAACTAGCGGGGCCTACGAGCAGTACTTC. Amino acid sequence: CASSLVTSGAYEQYF.

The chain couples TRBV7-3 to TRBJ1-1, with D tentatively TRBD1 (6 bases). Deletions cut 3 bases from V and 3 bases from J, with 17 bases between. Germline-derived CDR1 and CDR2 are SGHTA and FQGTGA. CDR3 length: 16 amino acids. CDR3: CASSLTWDTADTEAFF. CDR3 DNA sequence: TGTGCCAGCAGCTTGACCTGGGACACCGCGGACACTGAAGCTTTCTTT.

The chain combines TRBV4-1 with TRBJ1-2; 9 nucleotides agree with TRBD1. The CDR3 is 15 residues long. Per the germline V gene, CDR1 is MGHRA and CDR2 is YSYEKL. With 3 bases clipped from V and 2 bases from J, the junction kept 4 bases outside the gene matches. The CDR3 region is CASSQAGTGNYGYTF. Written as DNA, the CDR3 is TGCGCCAGCAGCCAGGCTGGGACAGGGAACTATGGCTACACCTTC.

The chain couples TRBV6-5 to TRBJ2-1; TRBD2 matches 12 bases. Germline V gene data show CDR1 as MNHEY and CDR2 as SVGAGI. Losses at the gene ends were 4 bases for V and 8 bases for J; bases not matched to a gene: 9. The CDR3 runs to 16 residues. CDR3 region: CASSFTTSGSLDEQFF. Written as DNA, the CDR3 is TGTGCCAGCAGTTTCACGACTAGCGGGAGTCTCGATGAGCAGTTCTTC.

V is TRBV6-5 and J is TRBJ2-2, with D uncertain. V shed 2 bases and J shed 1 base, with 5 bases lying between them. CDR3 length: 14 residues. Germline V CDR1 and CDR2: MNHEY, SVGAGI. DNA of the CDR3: TGTGCCAGCAGTTACGAGTGGAACACCGGGGAGCTGTTTTTT. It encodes CASSYEWNTGELFF.

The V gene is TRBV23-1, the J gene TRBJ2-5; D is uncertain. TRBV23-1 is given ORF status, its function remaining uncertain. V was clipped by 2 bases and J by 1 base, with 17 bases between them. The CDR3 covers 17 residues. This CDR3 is CASSQTPPGTLQETQYF. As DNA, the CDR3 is TGCGCCAGCAGTCAAACCCCTCCAGGAACGCTCCAAGAGACCCAGTACTTC.

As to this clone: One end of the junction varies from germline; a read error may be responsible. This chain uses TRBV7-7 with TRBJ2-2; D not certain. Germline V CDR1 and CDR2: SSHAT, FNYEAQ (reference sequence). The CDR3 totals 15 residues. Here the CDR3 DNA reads TGTGCTAGCAGTGCTGTTGGGTCCATCACCGGGGAGCTGTTTTTT. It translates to CASSAVGSITGELFF.

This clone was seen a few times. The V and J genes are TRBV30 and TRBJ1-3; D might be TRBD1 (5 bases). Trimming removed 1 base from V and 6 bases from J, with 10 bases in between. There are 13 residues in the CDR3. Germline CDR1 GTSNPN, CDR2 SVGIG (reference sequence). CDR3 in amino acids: CAWSAGTENTIYF. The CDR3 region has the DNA TGTGCCTGGAGTGCGGGGACGGAAAACACCATATATTTT.

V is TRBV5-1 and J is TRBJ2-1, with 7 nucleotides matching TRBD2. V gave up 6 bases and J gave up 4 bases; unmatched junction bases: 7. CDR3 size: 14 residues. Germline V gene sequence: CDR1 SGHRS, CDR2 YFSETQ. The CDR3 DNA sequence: TGCGCCAGCAACCTGGCGGGGGTTTACAATGAGCAGTTCTTC. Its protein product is CASNLAGVYNEQFF.

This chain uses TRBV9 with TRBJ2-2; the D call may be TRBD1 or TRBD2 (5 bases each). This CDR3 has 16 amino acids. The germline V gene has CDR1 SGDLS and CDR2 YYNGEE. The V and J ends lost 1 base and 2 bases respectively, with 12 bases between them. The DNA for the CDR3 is TGTGCCAGCAGCGTAACCGGGACGGCTAACACCGGGGAGCTGTTTTTT. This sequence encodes CASSVTGTANTGELFF. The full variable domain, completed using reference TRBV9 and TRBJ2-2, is DSGVTQTPKHLITATGQRVTLRCSPRSGDLSVYWYQQSLDQGLQFLIQYYNGEERAKGNILERFSAQQFPDLHSELNLSSLELGDSALYFCASSVTGTANTGELFFGEGSRLTVL.